This T cell receptor (beta chain) was identified in a study of human T cells and chemical hapten exposure. Study background: Small pooled library volume differences mainly caused per-sample TCR yield variation.

The sample's time point: patch test 1, 2 weeks after DPC sensitization. The treatment is: therapeutic diphenylcyclopropenone sensitization with weekly scalp DPC. Blood collection took place prior to placing each patch test. MiXCR, run by TCRdb on the RACE reads, gives a single entry per CDR3 protein. The data show 300,000 to 400,000 distinct CDR3 sequences, approximately 6.3% seen once. The V gene's germline CDR1 is MNHNS and CDR2 SASEGT. Trimming removed 9 bases from V and 5 bases from J; junction bases left unmatched: 9. The CDR3 covers 13 residues. This clonotype was observed a few times. No antigen is known for it. General study results and limits: PT1 expanded TCR counts and patch test score correlated positively. Controls formed significantly fewer large CDR3 similarity clusters than expanded TCRs did.

The specimen comprised whole blood, sampled in connection with sensitization to the hapten diphenylcyclopropenone (DPC). The receptor was isolated from a woman aged 18-29 years with alopecia areata. Some clones in this sample may be carry-over from other donors' samples. The chain has TRBV6-1 and TRBJ2-7; TRBD1 agrees at 8 bases. The CDR3 sequence: CARSDRVPDEQYF. In DNA, the CDR3 is TGTGCCAGGTCGGACAGGGTGCCGGACGAGCAGTACTTC.